Included here is one TCR beta chain sequence, with context. Its antigen is undetermined. PCR involved 60 Vbeta and 13 Jbeta primers. Using immunoSEQ multiplex PCR, the repertoire was profiled, and TCRdb retains in-frame clones only, with some absent. Reported are roughly 35,000 clones; the ten largest clones contain 1.5% to 2%. Those who donated were healthy bone marrow donors. The sample comes from a study of cytomegalovirus exposure and HLA in healthy donors. Points from the study as a whole: Sequence variants that were highly shared formed a cluster that was likely a sequencing artifact. Earlier analysis looked at TCR beta V segments, and most were productive about 90% or about 30% of the time.

Germline V CDR1 and CDR2: SGHDT, YYEEEE. This CDR3 region has 16 residues. Trimming removed 2 bases at V and 3 bases at J, with 16 bases between. The chain is built from TRBV5-6 and TRBJ2-3; tentatively, D is TRBD1 (6 bases). The TCR was taken from a woman aged 40 to 55 in good health and CMV-seropositive. Specimen: PBMCs. The CDR3, as DNA: TGTGCCAGCAGCTTTTACCGGACAGATGTAACAGATACGCAGTATTTT. Protein: CASSFYRTDVTDTQYF.